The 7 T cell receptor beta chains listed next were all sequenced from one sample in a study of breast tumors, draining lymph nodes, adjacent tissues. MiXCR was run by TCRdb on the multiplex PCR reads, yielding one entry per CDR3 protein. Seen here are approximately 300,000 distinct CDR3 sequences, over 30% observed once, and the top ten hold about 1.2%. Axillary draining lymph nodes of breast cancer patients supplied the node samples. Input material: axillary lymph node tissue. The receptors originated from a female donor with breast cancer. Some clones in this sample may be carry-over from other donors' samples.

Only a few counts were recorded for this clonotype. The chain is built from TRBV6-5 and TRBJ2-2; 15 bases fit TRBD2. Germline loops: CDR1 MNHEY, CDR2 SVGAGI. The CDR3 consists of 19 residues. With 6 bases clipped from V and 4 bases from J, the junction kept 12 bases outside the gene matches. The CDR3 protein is CASRPSGLAGGVSTGELFF. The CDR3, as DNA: TGTGCCAGCAGACCGTCGGGACTAGCGGGAGGAGTTAGCACCGGGGAGCTGTTTTTT.

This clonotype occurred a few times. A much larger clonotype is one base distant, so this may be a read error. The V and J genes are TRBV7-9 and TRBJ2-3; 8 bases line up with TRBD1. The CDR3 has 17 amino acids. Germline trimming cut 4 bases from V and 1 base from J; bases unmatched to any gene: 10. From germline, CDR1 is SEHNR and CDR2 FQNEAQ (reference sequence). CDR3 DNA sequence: TGTGCCAGCAGCTCCGGACAGGGAGCGCCCGGCACAGATACGCAGTATTTT. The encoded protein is CASSSGQGAPGTDTQYF.

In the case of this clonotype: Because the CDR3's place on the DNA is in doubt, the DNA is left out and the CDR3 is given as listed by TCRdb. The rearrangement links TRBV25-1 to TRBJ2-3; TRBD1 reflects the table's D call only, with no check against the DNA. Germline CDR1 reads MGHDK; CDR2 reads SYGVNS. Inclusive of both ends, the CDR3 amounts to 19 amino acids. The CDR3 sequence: CASSIYLCSVEAFGGAQYF.

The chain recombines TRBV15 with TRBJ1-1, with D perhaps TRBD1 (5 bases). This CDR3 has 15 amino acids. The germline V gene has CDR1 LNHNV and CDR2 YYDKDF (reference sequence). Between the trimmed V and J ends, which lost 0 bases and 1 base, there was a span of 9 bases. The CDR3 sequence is CATSRDLRGNTEAFF. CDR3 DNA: TGTGCCACCAGCAGAGATCTTAGGGGGAACACTGAAGCTTTCTTT.

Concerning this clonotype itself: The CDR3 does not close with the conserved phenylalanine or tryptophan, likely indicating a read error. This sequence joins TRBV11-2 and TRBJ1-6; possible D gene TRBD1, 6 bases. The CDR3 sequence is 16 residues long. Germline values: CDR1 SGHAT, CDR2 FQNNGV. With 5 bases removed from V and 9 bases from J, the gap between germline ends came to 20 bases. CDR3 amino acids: CASSPWTGGLVSPLHL. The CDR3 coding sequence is TGTGCCAGCAGCCCCTGGACGGGGGGCTTAGTTTCACCCCTCCACCTT.

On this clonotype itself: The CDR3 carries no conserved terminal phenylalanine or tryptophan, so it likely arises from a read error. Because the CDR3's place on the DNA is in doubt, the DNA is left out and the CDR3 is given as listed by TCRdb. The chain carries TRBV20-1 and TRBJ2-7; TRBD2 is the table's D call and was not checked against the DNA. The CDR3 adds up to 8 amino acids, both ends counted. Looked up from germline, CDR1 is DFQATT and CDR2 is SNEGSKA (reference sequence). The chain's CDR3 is CSARVSAG.

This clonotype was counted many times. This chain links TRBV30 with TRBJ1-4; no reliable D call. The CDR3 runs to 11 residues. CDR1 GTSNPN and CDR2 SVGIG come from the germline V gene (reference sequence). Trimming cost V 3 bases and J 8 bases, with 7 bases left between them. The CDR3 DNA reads TGTGCCTGGAGATTTGACGAAAAACTGTTTTTT. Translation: CAWRFDEKLFF.